The present T cell receptor beta chain was sequenced within a study of control samples from healthy donors and cancer patients. This CDR3 is built from 16 residues. Germline V CDR1 and CDR2: LGHDT, YNNKEL (reference sequence). The V end lost 0 bases, the J end lost 5 bases, and 16 bases lay between the germline ends. Here immunoSEQ multiplex PCR was the method, and the copy in TCRdb shows in-frame clones only, minus some. The sample lists 150,000 to 200,000 clones; approximately 94% were seen once. The sample was blood. This sequence originates from a woman between 18 and 30 years old in good health. The rearrangement links TRBV3-1 (or the pseudogene TRBV3-2) to TRBJ1-1; D is unresolved. Written as DNA, the CDR3 is TGTGCCAGCAGCCAAGAGAGGTTAGGAGGCGCGACTGAAGCTTTCTTT. It translates to CASSQERLGGATEAFF.